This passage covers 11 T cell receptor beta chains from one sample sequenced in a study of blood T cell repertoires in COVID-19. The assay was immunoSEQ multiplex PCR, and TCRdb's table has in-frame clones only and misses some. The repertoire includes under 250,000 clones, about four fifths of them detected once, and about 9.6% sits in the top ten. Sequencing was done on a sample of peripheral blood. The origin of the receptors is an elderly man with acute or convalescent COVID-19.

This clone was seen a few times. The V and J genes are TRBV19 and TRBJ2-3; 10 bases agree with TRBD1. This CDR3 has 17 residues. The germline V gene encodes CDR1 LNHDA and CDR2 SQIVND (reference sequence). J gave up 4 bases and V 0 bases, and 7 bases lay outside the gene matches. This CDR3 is CASSIDWDRGLADTQYF. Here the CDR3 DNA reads TGTGCCAGTAGTATAGATTGGGACAGGGGTCTAGCAGATACGCAGTATTTT.

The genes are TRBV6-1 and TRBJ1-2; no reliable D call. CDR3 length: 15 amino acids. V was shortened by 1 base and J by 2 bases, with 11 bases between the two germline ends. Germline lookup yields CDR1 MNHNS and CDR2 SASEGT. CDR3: CASSEGLTGNYGYTF. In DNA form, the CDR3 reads TGTGCCAGCAGTGAAGGATTAACGGGGAACTATGGCTACACCTTC.

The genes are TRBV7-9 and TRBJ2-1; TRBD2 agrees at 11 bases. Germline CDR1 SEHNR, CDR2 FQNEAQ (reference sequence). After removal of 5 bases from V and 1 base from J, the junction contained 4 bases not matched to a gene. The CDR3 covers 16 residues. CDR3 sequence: CASSPTSGSSYNEQFF. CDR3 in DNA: TGTGCCAGCAGCCCAACTAGCGGGAGTTCCTACAATGAGCAGTTCTTC.

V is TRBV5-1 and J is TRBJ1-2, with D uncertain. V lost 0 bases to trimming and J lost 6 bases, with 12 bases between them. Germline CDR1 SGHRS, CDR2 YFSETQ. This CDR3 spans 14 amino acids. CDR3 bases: TGCGCCAGCAGCTTGGAGGCGGGGTTAAATGGCTACACCTTC. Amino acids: CASSLEAGLNGYTF.

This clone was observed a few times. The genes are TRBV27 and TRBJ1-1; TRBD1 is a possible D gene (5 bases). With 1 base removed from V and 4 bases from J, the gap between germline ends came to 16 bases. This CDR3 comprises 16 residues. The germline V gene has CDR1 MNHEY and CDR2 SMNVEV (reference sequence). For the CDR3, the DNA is TGTGCCAGCAGTTTATTTTGGGGGGGGAGGGGCACTGAAGCTTTCTTT. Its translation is CASSLFWGGRGTEAFF.

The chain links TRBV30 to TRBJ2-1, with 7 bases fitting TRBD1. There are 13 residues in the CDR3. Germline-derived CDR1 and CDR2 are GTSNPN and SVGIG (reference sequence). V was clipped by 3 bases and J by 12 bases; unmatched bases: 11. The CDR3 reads CAWSRDSGSGQFF. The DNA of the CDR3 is TGTGCCTGGAGCCGGGACAGTGGATCAGGGCAGTTCTTC.

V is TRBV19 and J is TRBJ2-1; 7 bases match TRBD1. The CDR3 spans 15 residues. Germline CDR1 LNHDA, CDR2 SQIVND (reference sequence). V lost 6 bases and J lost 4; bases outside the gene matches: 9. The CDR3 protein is CASSHTGANYNEQFF. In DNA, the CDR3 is TGTGCCAGTAGCCACACAGGGGCTAATTACAATGAGCAGTTCTTC.

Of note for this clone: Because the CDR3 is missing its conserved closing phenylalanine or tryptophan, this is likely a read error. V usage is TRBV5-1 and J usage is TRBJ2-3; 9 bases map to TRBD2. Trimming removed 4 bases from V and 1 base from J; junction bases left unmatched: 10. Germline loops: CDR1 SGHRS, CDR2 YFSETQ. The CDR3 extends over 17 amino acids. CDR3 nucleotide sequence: TGCGCCAGCAGCCCGCGGGGGGGGCGAAAGGGCACAGATACGCAGTATTCT. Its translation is CASSPRGGRKGTDTQYS.

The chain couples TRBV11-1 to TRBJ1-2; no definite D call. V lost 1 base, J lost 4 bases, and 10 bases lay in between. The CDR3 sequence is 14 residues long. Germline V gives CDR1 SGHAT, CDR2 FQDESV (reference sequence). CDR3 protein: CASSLVPEPYGYTF. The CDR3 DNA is TGTGCCAGCAGCTTAGTACCAGAACCCTATGGCTACACCTTC. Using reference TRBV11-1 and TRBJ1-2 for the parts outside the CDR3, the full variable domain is EAEVAQSPRYKITEKSQAVAFWCDPISGHATLYWYRQILGQGPELLVQFQDESVVDDSQLPKDRFSAERLKGVDSTLKIQPAELGDSAMYLCASSLVPEPYGYTFGSGTRLTVV.

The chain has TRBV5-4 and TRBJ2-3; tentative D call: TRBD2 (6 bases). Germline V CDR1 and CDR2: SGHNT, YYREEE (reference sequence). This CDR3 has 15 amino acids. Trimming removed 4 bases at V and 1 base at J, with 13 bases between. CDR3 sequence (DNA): TGTGCCAGCAGCGTTGGAGGGACTCGCACAGATACGCAGTATTTT. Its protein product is CASSVGGTRTDTQYF. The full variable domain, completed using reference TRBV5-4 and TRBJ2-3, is ETGVTQSPTHLIKTRGQQVTLRCSSQSGHNTVSWYQQALGQGPQFIFQYYREEENGRGNFPPRFSGLQFPNYSSELNVNALELDDSALYLCASSVGGTRTDTQYFGPGTRLTVL.

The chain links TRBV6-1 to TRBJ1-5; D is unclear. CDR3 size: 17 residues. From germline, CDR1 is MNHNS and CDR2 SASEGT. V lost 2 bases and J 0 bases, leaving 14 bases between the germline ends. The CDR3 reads CASSERGRFYSNQPQHF. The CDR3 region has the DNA TGTGCCAGCAGTGAAAGAGGCAGATTCTATAGCAATCAGCCCCAGCATTTT.